This TCR beta chain is from a study of control samples from healthy donors and cancer patients. Assay: immunoSEQ multiplex PCR; the TCRdb copy retains only in-frame clones and omits some. The sample contains 150,000 to 200,000 clones, approximately 90% of which appear only once. CDR3 size: 15 residues. The germline gives CDR1 MNHEY, CDR2 SMNVEV (reference sequence). Trimming took 5 bases from V and 4 from J, leaving 15 bases between them. This clonotype originated in a man between 25 and 39 years old in good health. The chain joins TRBV27 to TRBJ2-1; D may match TRBD1 or TRBD2 (7 bases each). Source material: blood. In nucleotides, the CDR3 is TGTGCCAGCAGTATCAGGGAGGGGGCGTACAATGAGCAGTTCTTC. Residues: CASSIREGAYNEQFF.